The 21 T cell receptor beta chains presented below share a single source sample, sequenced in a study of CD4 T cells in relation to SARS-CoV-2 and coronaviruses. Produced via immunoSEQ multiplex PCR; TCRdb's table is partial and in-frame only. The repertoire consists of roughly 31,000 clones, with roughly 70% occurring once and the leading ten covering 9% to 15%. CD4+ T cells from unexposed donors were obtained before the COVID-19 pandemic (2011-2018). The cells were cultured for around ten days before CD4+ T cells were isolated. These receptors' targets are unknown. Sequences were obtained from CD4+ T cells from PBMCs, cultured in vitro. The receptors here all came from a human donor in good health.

In nucleotides, the CDR3 is TGTGCCAGCAGTTCCTTCACTAGCGGAGCGGACAATGAGCAGTTCTTC. This translates into CASSSFTSGADNEQFF. V gene TRBV6-2 or TRBV6-3 combines with J gene TRBJ2-1; the match to TRBD2 covers 8 bases. Germline loops: CDR1 MNHEY, CDR2 SVGEGT. The length of the CDR3 is 16 residues. V lost 4 bases and J lost 5; bases outside the gene matches: 10.

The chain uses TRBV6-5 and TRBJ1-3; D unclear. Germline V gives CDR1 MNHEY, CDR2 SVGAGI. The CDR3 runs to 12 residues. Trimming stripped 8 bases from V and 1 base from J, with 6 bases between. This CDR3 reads CASGGSGNTIYF. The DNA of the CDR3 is TGTGCCAGCGGCGGGTCTGGAAACACCATATATTTT.

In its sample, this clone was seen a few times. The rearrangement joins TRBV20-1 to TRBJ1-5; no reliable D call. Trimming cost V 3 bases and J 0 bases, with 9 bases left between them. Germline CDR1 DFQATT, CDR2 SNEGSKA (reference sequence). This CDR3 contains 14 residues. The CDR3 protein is CSASLGNSNQPQHF. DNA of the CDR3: TGCAGTGCTAGTTTAGGAAATAGCAATCAGCCCCAGCATTTT.

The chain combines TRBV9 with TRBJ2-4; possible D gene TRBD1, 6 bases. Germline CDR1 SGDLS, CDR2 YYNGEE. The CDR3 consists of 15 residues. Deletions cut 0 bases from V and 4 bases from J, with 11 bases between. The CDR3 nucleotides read TGTGCCAGCAGCGTAGAAGGACAGCCGAAAAACATTCAGTACTTC. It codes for CASSVEGQPKNIQYF.

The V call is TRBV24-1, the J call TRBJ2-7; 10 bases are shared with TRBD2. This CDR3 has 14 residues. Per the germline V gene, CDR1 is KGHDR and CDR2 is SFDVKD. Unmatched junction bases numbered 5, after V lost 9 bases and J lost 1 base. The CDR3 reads CATERAGGSYEQYF. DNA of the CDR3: TGTGCCACCGAAAGAGCGGGAGGGTCCTACGAGCAGTACTTC.

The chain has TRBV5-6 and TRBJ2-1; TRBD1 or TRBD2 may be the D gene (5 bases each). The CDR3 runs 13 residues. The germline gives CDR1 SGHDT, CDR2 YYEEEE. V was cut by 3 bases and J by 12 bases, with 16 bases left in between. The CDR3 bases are TGTGCCAGCAGCTCCGGGACGTACCGATGGCAGTTCTTC. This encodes CASSSGTYRWQFF.

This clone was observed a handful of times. CDR3 sequence (DNA): TGCAGCGTTTCTGGGGACAGGGGGGTATCCTATGGCTACACCTTC. Its translation: CSVSGDRGVSYGYTF. The chain carries TRBV29-1 and TRBJ1-2; 11 bases map to TRBD1. The CDR3 is made up of 15 amino acids. Germline V gene sequence: CDR1 SQVTM, CDR2 ANQGSEA. Losses at the gene ends were 5 bases for V and 4 bases for J; bases not matched to a gene: 9.

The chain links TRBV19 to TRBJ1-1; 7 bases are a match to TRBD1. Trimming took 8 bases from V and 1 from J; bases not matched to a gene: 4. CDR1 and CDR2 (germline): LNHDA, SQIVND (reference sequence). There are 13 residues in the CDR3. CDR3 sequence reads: CASCTGENTEAFF. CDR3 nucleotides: TGTGCCAGTTGTACAGGGGAGAACACTGAAGCTTTCTTT.

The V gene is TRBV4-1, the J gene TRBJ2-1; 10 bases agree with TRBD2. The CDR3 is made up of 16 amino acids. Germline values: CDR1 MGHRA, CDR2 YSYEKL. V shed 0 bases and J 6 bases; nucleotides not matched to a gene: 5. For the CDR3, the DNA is TGCGCCAGCAGCCAAGATAAGAGCGGGAGGGCCAATGAGCAGTTCTTC. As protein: CASSQDKSGRANEQFF.

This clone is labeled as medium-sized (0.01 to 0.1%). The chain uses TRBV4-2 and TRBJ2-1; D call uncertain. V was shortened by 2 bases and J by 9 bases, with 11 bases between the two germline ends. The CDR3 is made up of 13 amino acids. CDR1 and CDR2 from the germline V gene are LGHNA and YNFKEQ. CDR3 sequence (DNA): TGTGCCAGCAGCCAATCCCGGGCTGGTGAGCAGTTCTTC. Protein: CASSQSRAGEQFF.

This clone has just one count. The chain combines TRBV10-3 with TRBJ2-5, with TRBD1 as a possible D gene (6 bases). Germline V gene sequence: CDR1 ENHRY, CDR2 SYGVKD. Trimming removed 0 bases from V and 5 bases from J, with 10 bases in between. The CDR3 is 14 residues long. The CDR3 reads CAISESTGAETQYF. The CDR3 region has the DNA TGTGCCATCAGTGAGTCGACAGGAGCGGAGACCCAGTACTTC.

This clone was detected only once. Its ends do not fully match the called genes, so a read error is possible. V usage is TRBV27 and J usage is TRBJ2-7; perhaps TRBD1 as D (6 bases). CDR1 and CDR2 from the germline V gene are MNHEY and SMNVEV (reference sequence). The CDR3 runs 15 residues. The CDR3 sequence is CASRLSTGSSYEQYF. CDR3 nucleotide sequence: TGTGCCAGCAGATTATCGACAGGCTCCTCCTACGAGCAGTACTTC.

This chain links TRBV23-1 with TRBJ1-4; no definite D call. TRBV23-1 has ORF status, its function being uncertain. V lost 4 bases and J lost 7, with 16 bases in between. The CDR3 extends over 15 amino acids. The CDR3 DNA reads TGCGCCAGCAGTCCCCTTTCACGCGGGTTTGAAAAACTGTTTTTT. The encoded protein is CASSPLSRGFEKLFF.

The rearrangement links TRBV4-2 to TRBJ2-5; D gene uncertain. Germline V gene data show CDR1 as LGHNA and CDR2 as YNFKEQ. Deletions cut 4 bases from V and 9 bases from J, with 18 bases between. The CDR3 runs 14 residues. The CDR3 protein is CASSLQPRGEAQYF. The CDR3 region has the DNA TGTGCCAGCAGCCTCCAGCCCCGAGGTGAGGCCCAGTACTTC.

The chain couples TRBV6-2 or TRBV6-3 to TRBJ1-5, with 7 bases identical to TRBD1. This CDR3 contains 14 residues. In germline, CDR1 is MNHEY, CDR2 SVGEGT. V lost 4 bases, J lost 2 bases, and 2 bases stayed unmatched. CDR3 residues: CASSLGTGNQPQHF. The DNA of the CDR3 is TGTGCCAGCAGTTTAGGGACAGGCAATCAGCCCCAGCATTTT.

The CDR3 DNA reads TGTGCCAGCAGCTTAGAGCACAATGAGCAGTTCTTC. This gives the protein CASSLEHNEQFF. The chain uses TRBV7-2 and TRBJ2-1, with D uncertain. The CDR3 is made up of 12 amino acids. V was clipped by 1 base and J by 5 bases, with 3 bases between them. CDR1 is SGHTA, CDR2 FQGNSA, per germline.

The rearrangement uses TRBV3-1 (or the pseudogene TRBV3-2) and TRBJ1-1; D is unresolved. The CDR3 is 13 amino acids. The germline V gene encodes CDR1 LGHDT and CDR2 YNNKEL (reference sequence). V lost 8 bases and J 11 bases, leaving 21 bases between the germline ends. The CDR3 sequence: CASAISRSRRAFF. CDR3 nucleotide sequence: TGTGCCAGCGCCATATCCCGGTCGCGAAGGGCTTTCTTT.

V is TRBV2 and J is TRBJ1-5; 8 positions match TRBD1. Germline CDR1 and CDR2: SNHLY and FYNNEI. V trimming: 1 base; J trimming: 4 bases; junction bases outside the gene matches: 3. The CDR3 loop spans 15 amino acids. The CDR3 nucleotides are TGTGCCAGCAGTGAAGGTGGACAGGGAAATCAGCCCCAGCATTTT. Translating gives CASSEGGQGNQPQHF. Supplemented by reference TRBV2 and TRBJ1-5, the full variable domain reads EPEVTQTPSHQVTQMGQEVILRCVPISNHLYFYWYRQILGQKVEFLVSFYNNEISEKSEIFDDQFSVERPDGSNFTLKIRSTKLEDSAMYFCASSEGGQGNQPQHFGDGTRLSIL.

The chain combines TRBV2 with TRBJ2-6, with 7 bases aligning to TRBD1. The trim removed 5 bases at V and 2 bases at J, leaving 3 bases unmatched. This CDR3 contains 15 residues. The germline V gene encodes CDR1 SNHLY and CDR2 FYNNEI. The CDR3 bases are TGTGCCAGCAGTAGGGACAGCCCTGGGGCCAACGTCCTGACTTTC. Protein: CASSRDSPGANVLTF.

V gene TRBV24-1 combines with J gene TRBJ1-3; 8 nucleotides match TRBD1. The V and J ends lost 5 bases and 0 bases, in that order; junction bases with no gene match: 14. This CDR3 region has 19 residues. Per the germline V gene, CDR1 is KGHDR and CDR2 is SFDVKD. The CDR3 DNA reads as TGTGCCACCAGTGCGTGCACCGGGACAGGTTTCATCTCTGGAAACACCATATATTTT. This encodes CATSACTGTGFISGNTIYF.

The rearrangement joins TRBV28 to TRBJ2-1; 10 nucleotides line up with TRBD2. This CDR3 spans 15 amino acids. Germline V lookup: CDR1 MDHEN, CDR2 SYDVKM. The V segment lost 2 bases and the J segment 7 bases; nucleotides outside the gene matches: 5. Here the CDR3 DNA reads TGTGCCAGCAGTTTACTAGCGGGAGATGTGAATGAGCAGTTCTTC. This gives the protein CASSLLAGDVNEQFF.